This T cell receptor beta chain is from a study of T cell responses to AZD1222 COVID-19 vaccine. Germline V lookup: CDR1 GTSNPN, CDR2 SVGIG (reference sequence). The trim removed 5 bases at V and 5 bases at J, leaving 9 bases unmatched. The CDR3 has 14 amino acids. The data were produced by immunoSEQ multiplex PCR, yet TCRdb's version contains in-frame clones alone and is incomplete. Here the sample table reports around 140,000 clones. The chain uses TRBV30 and TRBJ1-5; 7 positions match TRBD1. The specimen sequenced was peripheral blood. The source is an adult in good health. The CDR3, as DNA: TGTGCCTGGTACAGGGGCCGGAGGCATCAGCCCCAGCATTTT. As protein: CAWYRGRRHQPQHF.